The text below deals with one T cell receptor beta chain. No cognate antigen has been identified for it. Qualities for individual bases were not recorded, and no much larger clone is one base off. In the germline V gene, CDR1 corresponds to SGHRS and CDR2 to YFSETQ. From the cysteine through the phenylalanine, the CDR3 covers 15 amino acids. Only the CDR3 part of the read is kept: 45 bases, read in frame from the first base. The trim is 6 bases for V and 0 bases for J, with a gap of 13 bases between the germline ends. To sequence the TCRbeta CDR3 region, genomic DNA was isolated from the sorted cells. The immunoSEQ Assay was used for sequencing of TCRbeta CDR3 regions. TCRdb mirrors the immuneACCESS table, restricted to in-frame sequences. Some clones are absent from its copies; in checked studies, under half trace to an unresolved V gene, and the reason for the others is unknown. The sample table shows some 50,000 clones, and approximately 83% are seen once. Clones ranked in the top ten supply about 1.8% of the sample.

These data belong to a study of OX40 agonist ivuxolimab in advanced cancers. For context, the study as a whole: Ivuxolimab was a fully human IgG2 agonistic monoclonal antibody targeting the costimulatory receptor OX40 (CD134). Partial responses occurred in three dose-escalation patients: two with cutaneous melanoma and one with hepatocellular carcinoma. The purpose of peripheral TCRbeta sequencing was to test whether ivuxolimab changed TCR sequence diversity and led to clonal T-cell expansion. A male proportion of around 83% and a mean age of about 60 years, ranging from roughly 23 to 80, were recorded for the dose-escalation cohort. Intravenous ivuxolimab was administered to patients every 2 weeks at six dose levels: 0.01, 0.1, 0.3, 1.5, 3 and 10 mg/kg. Prior anti-PD-1, anti-PD-L1 or anti-CTLA-4 therapy was permitted, and approximately 40% of dose-escalation patients had received checkpoint inhibitors. The paper reports the monotherapy dose-escalation portion (N of about 52 patients) of the phase I ivuxolimab trial. Among the roughly 52 dose-escalation patients, some 20 had hepatocellular carcinoma, 15 or so melanoma, 9 renal cell carcinoma and 9 head and neck cancer. Overall study results and their limits: At doses of 0.1 to 3.0 mg/kg, clonal expansion of both CD4+ and CD8+ T cells in blood was seen between baseline and week 6. After ivuxolimab, expanded clones were on average more numerous among CD8+ T cells than among CD4+ T cells. Partial responders in the 0.1-3.0 mg/kg groups had among the lowest normalized peripheral clonal expansion, especially among CD8+ T cells. The antigen specificity of the clonally expanded peripheral T cells was not determined. Low levels of normalized T-cell clonal expansion were also seen in some patients who did not respond.

Patients with a history of autoimmune disease or receiving systemic immunosuppression were excluded from the trial. Peripheral blood for TCR sequencing was collected from all dose cohorts at baseline, on cycle 4 day 1, and on cycle 7 day 1. Samples came from an open-label, multicenter, first-in-human phase I dose-escalation trial of ivuxolimab. Adults with locally advanced or metastatic melanoma, renal cell, hepatocellular, or head and neck squamous cell carcinoma were enrolled in the trial. Before TCR sequencing, CD4+ and CD8+ T cells were separately sorted from peripheral blood. Here the sequenced sample was CD4+ or CD8+ T cells sorted from blood, taken in a trial of the OX40 agonist ivuxolimab. The sequence was obtained from an adult with an advanced solid tumor such as melanoma, head and neck, liver or kidney cancer. The chain is assembled from TRBV5-1 and TRBJ2-1; no D gene call is confident. The CDR3 is CASTVEQTSYNEQFF. The DNA sequence reads TGCGCCAGCACCGTCGAGCAGACCTCCTACAATGAGCAGTTCTTC.